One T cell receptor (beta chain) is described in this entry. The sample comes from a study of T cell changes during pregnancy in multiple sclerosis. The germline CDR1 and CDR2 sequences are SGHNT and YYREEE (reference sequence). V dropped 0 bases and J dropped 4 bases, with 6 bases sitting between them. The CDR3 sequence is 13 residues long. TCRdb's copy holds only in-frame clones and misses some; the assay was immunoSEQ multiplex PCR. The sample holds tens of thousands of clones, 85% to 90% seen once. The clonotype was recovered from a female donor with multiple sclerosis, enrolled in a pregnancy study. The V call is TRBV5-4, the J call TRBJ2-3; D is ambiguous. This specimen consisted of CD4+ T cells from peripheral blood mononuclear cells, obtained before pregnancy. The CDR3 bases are TGTGCCAGCAGCTTGGACATCTCAGATACGCAGTATTTT. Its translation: CASSLDISDTQYF.